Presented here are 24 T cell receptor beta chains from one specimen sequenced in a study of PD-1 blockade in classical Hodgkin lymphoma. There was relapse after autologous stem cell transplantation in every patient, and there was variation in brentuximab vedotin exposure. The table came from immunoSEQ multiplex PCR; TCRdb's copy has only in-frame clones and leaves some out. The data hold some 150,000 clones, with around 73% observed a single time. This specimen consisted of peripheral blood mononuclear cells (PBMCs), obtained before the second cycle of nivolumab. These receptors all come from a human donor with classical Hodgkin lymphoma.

The CDR3 protein is CASSQDSLGGEQYF. Here the CDR3 DNA reads TGCGCCAGCAGCCAAGATTCGCTGGGCGGCGAGCAGTACTTC. The genes are TRBV4-3 and TRBJ2-7, with D unclear. V lost 0 bases and J lost 6, with 12 bases in between. CDR1 is LGHNA, CDR2 YSLEER, per germline. This CDR3 comprises 14 residues.

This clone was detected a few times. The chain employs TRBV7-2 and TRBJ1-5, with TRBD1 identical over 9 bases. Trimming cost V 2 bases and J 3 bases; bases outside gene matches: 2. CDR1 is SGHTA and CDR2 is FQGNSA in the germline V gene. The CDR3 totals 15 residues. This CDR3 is CASSLTGGFNQPQHF. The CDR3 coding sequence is TGTGCCAGCAGCTTAACAGGGGGCTTCAATCAGCCCCAGCATTTT.

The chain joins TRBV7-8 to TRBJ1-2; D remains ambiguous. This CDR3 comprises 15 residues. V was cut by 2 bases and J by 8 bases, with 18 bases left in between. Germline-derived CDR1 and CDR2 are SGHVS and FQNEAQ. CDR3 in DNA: TGTGCCAGCAGCTTATTGGACCAACAATGGGAAGGCTACACCTTC. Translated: CASSLLDQQWEGYTF.

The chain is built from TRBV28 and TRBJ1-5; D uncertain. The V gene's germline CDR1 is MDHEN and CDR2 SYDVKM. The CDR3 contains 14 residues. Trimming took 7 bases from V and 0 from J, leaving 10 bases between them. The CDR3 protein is CASTDLLSNQPQHF. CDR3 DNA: TGTGCCAGCACCGACCTACTTAGCAATCAGCCCCAGCATTTT.

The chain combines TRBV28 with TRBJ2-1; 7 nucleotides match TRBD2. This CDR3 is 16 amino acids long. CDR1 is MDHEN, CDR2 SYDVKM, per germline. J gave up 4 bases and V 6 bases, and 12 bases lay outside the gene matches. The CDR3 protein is CASSLYSSGPYNEQFF. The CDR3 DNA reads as TGTGCCAGCAGCTTGTATTCTAGCGGCCCGTACAATGAGCAGTTCTTC. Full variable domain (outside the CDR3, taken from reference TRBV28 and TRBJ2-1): DVKVTQSSRYLVKRTGEKVFLECVQDMDHENMFWYRQDPGLGLRLIYFSYDVKMKEKGDIPEGYSVSREKKERFSLILESASTNQTSMYLCASSLYSSGPYNEQFFGPGTRLTVL.

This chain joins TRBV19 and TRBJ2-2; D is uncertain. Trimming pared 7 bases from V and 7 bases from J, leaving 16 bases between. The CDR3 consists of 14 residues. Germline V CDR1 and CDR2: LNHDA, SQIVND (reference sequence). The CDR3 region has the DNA TGTGCCAGTACTAACCCTCCTGTCGGCGGGGAGCTGTTTTTT. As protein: CASTNPPVGGELFF.

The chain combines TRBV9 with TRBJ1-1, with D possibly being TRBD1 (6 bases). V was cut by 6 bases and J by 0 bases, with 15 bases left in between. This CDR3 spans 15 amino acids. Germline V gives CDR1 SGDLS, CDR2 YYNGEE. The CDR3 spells CASTFAGTMNTEAFF. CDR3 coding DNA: TGTGCCAGCACCTTCGCCGGGACAATGAACACTGAAGCTTTCTTT.

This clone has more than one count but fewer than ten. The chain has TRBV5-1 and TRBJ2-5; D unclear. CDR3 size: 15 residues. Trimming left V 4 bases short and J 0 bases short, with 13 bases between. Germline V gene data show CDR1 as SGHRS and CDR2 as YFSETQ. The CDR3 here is CASSPFIEYQETQYF. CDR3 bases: TGCGCCAGCAGCCCCTTCATAGAGTACCAAGAGACCCAGTACTTC.

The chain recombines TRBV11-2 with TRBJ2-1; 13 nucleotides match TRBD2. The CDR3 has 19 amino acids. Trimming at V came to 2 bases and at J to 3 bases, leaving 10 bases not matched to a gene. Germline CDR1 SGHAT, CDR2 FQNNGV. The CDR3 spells CASSLSPTSGGYVYNEQFF. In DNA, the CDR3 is TGTGCCAGCAGCTTATCCCCGACTAGCGGGGGGTACGTCTACAATGAGCAGTTCTTC.

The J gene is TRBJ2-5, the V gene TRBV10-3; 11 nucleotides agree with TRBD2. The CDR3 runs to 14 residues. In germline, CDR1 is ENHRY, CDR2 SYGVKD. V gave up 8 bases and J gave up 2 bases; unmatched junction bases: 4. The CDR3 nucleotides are TGTGCCATCCGGACTAGCGGGCCGCAAGAGACCCAGTACTTC. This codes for CAIRTSGPQETQYF.

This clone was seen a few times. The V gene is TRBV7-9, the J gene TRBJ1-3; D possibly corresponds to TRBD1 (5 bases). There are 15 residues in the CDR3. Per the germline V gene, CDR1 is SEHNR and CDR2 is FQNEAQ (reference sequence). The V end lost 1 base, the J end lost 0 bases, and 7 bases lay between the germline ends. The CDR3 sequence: CASSLGQGSGNTIYF. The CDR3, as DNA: TGTGCCAGCAGCTTAGGGCAGGGCTCTGGAAACACCATATATTTT.

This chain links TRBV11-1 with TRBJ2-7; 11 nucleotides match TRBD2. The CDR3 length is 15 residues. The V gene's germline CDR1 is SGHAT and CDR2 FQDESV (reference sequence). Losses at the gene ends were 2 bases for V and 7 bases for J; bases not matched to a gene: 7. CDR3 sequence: CASSLQASGGSEQYF. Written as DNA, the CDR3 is TGTGCCAGCAGCTTACAGGCTAGCGGGGGGAGTGAGCAGTACTTC.

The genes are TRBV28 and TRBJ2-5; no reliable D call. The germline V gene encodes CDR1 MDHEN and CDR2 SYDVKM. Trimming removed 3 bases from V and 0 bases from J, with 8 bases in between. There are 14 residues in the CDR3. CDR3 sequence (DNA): TGTGCCAGCAGTTTCCCCGGAGACCAAGAGACCCAGTACTTC. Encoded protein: CASSFPGDQETQYF.

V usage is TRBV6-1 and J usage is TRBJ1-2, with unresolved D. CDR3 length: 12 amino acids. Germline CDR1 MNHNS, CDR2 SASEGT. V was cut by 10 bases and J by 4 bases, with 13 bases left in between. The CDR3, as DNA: TGTGCCACCGCTGGGCCAGGCTATGGCTACACCTTC. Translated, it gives CATAGPGYGYTF.

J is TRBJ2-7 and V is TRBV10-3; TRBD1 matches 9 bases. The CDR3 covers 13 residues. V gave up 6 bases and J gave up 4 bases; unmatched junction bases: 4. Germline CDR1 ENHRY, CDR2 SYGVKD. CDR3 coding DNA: TGTGCCATCAGGCCGGGACAGGGTTACGAGCAGTACTTC. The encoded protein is CAIRPGQGYEQYF.

The chain's CDR3 is CASSRGEAYYEQYF. Here the CDR3 DNA reads TGTGCCAGCAGTCGAGGTGAGGCGTACTACGAGCAGTACTTC. The J gene is TRBJ2-7, the V gene TRBV6-6; D unclear. CDR1 MNHNY and CDR2 SVGAGI come from the germline V gene (reference sequence). This CDR3 contains 14 residues. With 5 bases removed from V and 3 bases from J, the gap between germline ends came to 14 bases.

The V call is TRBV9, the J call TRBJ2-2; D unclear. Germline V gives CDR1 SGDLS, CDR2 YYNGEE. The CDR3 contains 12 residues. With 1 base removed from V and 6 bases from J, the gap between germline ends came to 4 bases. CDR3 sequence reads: CASSVRPGELFF. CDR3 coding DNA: TGTGCCAGCAGCGTACGACCCGGGGAGCTGTTTTTT.

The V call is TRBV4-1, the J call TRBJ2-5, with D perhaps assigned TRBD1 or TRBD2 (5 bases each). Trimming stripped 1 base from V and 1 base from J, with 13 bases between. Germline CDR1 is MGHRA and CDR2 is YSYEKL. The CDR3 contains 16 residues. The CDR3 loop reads CASSQGPGQVQETQYF. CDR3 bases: TGCGCCAGCAGCCAAGGCCCGGGGCAGGTCCAAGAGACCCAGTACTTC.

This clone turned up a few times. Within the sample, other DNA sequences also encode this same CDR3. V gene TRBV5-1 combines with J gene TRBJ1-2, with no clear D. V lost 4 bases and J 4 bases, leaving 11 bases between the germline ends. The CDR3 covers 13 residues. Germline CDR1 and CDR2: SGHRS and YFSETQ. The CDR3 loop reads CASSPGGSYGYTF. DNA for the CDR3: TGCGCCAGCAGCCCCGGTGGAAGCTATGGCTACACCTTC.

CDR3 coding DNA: TGTGCCAGCAGCCCCGGGGGTTACAATGAGCAGTTCTTC. This sequence encodes CASSPGGYNEQFF. The gene calls are TRBV7-2 and TRBJ2-1; D possibly corresponds to TRBD2 (6 bases). Trimming took 5 bases from V and 4 from J, leaving 9 bases between them. The V gene's germline CDR1 is SGHTA and CDR2 FQGNSA. This CDR3 region has 13 residues.

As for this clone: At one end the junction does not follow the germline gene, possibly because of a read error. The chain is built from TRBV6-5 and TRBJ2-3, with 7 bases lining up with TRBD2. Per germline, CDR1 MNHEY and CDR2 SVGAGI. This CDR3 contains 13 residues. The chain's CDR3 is CAGSIWRERTQYF. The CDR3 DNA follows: TGTGCCGGCAGTATCTGGCGGGAGAGAACGCAGTATTTT.

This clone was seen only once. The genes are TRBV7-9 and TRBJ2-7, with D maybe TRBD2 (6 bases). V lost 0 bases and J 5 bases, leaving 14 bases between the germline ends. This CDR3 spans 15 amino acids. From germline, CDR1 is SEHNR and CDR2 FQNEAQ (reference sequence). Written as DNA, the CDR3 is TGTGCCAGCAGCTTAGCTGTGACTAGGGTCCACGAGCAGTACTTC. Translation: CASSLAVTRVHEQYF.

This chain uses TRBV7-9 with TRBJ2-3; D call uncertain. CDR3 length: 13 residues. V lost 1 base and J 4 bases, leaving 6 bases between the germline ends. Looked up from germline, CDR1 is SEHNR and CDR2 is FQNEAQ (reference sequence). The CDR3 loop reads CASSLDVSDTQYF. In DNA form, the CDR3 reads TGTGCCAGCAGCTTAGACGTTTCAGATACGCAGTATTTT.

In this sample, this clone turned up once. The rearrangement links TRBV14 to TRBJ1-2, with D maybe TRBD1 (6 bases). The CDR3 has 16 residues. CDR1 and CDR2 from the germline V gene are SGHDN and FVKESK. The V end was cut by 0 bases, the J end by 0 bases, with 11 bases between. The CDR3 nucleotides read TGTGCCAGCAGCCAAGAGGGGCAGGGGCCTAACTATGGCTACACCTTC. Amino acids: CASSQEGQGPNYGYTF. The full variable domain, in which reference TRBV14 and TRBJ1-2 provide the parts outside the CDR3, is EAGVTQFPSHSVIEKGQTVTLRCDPISGHDNLYWYRRVMGKEIKFLLHFVKESKQDESGMPNNRFLAERTGGTYSTLKVQPAELEDSGVYFCASSQEGQGPNYGYTFGSGTRLTVV.